The 14 T cell receptor beta chains presented below share a single source sample, sequenced in a study of identical twins. In TCRdb, the 5' RACE reads were re-called with MiXCR into one record per CDR3 protein. The table has about 570,000 distinct CDR3 sequences, 9% to 10% seen once; the top ten hold roughly 3%. Separately, the same data were catalogued under a study of yellow fever vaccine responses in identical twins.

Sequences were obtained from PBMCs. The source of these receptors is a woman between 18 and 29 years old in good health.

This clonotype was observed a few times. V and J are TRBV7-9 and TRBJ2-7; D assignment may be TRBD1 or TRBD2 (6 bases each). In germline, CDR1 is SEHNR, CDR2 FQNEAQ (reference sequence). V dropped 5 bases and J dropped 3 bases, with 17 bases sitting between them. The CDR3 extends over 15 amino acids. CDR3 coding DNA: TGTGCCAGCAGCACGGGGGCTGGACCCAACTACGAGCAGTACTTC. Residues: CASSTGAGPNYEQYF. Supplemented by reference TRBV7-9 and TRBJ2-7, the full variable domain reads DTGVSQNPRHKITKRGQNVTFRCDPISEHNRLYWYRQTLGQGPEFLTYFQNEAQLEKSRLLSDRFSAERPKGSFSTLEIQRTEQGDSAMYLCASSTGAGPNYEQYFGPGTRLTVT.

This clonotype was observed at least ten times. The chain has TRBV12-3 or TRBV12-4 and TRBJ1-5; D is unresolved. This CDR3 region has 14 residues. V shed 1 base and J shed 2 bases, with 6 bases lying between them. The CDR3 DNA reads as TGTGCCAGCAGTTTAGGACACCGCAATCAGCCCCAGCATTTT. Its protein product is CASSLGHRNQPQHF.

This clonotype was counted a few times. The rearrangement uses TRBV11-2 and TRBJ2-7, with 12 nucleotides matching TRBD2. This CDR3 has 18 residues. Germline V gene data show CDR1 as SGHAT and CDR2 as FQNNGV. Trimming cost V 1 base and J 1 base; bases outside gene matches: 8. As DNA, the CDR3 is TGTGCCAGCAGCTTAGTGACCCTAGCGGGAGGGAAGTCCTACGAGCAGTACTTC. Its protein is CASSLVTLAGGKSYEQYF.

This clonotype was seen repeatedly, ten times or more. This chain joins TRBV12-3 or TRBV12-4 and TRBJ2-7, with D tentatively TRBD1 (6 bases). This CDR3 has 12 residues. Trimming took 3 bases from V and 8 from J, leaving 11 bases between them. The DNA of the CDR3 is TGTGCCAGCAGTTTTAAGGGGGTTCAGCAGTACTTC. Protein sequence: CASSFKGVQQYF.

This clonotype has more than one count but fewer than ten. J is TRBJ2-5 and V is TRBV2; a possible D gene is TRBD2 (5 bases). The CDR3 contains 13 residues. V lost 7 bases and J lost 7, with 16 bases in between. Germline assignment: CDR1 SNHLY and CDR2 FYNNEI. CDR3 bases: TGTGCCAGCACCCGGACTGCACCAGGGACCCAGTACTTC. Its protein is CASTRTAPGTQYF. The full variable domain, rest sourced from reference TRBV2 and TRBJ2-5, is EPEVTQTPSHQVTQMGQEVILRCVPISNHLYFYWYRQILGQKVEFLVSFYNNEISEKSEIFDDQFSVERPDGSNFTLKIRSTKLEDSAMYFCASTRTAPGTQYFGPGTRLLVL.

This chain links TRBV20-1 with TRBJ2-1; 9 bases fit TRBD2. J gave up 8 bases and V 6 bases, and 8 bases lay outside the gene matches. Germline V lookup: CDR1 DFQATT, CDR2 SNEGSKA (reference sequence). The CDR3 spans 13 residues. CDR3 protein: CSAPGLAPDEQFF. DNA of the CDR3: TGCAGTGCCCCCGGACTAGCGCCGGATGAGCAGTTCTTC.

This clonotype was recorded a few times. The V call is TRBV6-2 or TRBV6-3, the J call TRBJ2-1, with TRBD1 matching 7 bases. This CDR3 contains 14 residues. Germline loops: CDR1 MNHEY, CDR2 SVGEGT. V dropped 6 bases and J dropped 6; count of bases not matched to a gene: 8. The chain's CDR3 is CASSRQGPTNEQFF. Here the CDR3 DNA reads TGTGCCAGCAGCCGACAGGGTCCCACCAATGAGCAGTTCTTC.

This clonotype has ten or more counts. The chain is built from TRBV29-1 and TRBJ1-1; perhaps TRBD1 as D (5 bases). The germline V and J ends were trimmed by 6 bases and 7 bases, with 15 bases remaining between them. Per germline, CDR1 SQVTM and CDR2 ANQGSEA. The length of the CDR3 is 12 residues. The CDR3 region has the DNA TGCAGCGTGCGGTTAGGGGAAATTGAAGCTTTCTTT. Its protein product is CSVRLGEIEAFF.

This chain joins TRBV6-5 and TRBJ1-5; the match to TRBD1 covers 9 bases. Germline lookup yields CDR1 MNHEY and CDR2 SVGAGI. V lost 4 bases and J lost 5; bases outside the gene matches: 3. The CDR3 sequence is 14 residues long. The CDR3 spells CASSFRTGDQPQHF. The CDR3 DNA is TGTGCCAGCAGTTTTCGGACAGGGGATCAGCCCCAGCATTTT.

This chain links TRBV6-1 with TRBJ2-5, with TRBD2 as a possible D gene (5 bases). The CDR3 has 14 residues. With 6 bases removed from V and 4 bases from J, the gap between germline ends came to 15 bases. The germline V gene has CDR1 MNHNS and CDR2 SASEGT. DNA of the CDR3: TGTGCCAGCAGACCACTAGTCCGTGGAGAGACCCAGTACTTC. It yields the protein CASRPLVRGETQYF.

This clonotype was recorded at least ten times. The chain has TRBV5-5 and TRBJ2-7; 7 bases match TRBD1. The CDR3 length is 14 residues. Germline values: CDR1 SGHKS, CDR2 YYEKEE (reference sequence). With V trimmed by 3 bases and J by 1 base, 4 bases remained unmatched. The CDR3 loop reads CASSWDRSSYEQYF. The CDR3 DNA reads as TGTGCCAGCAGCTGGGACAGAAGTTCCTACGAGCAGTACTTC.

This clonotype was observed a handful of times. This chain joins TRBV20-1 and TRBJ2-3; no clear D gene. CDR3 length: 14 amino acids. Trimming cost V 0 bases and J 6 bases, with 13 bases left between them. Germline CDR1 DFQATT, CDR2 SNEGSKA (reference sequence). CDR3: CSARDGRFRDTQYF. CDR3 sequence (DNA): TGCAGTGCTAGAGACGGTCGTTTCAGGGATACGCAGTATTTT.

The chain joins TRBV7-9 to TRBJ2-2; the D gene is possibly TRBD1 (5 bases). The CDR3 covers 17 residues. V was shortened by 2 bases and J by 1 base, with 14 bases between the two germline ends. In germline, CDR1 is SEHNR, CDR2 FQNEAQ (reference sequence). The CDR3 DNA is TGTGCCAGCAGCTTAAGCTCCCTGACAGTGAACACCGGGGAGCTGTTTTTT. It yields the protein CASSLSSLTVNTGELFF.

The chain is built from TRBV10-2 and TRBJ1-4; D gene unclear. The CDR3 contains 13 residues. Germline V gene lookup returns CDR1 WSHSY and CDR2 SAAADI. V was pared by 6 bases and J by 7 bases, with 12 bases between. CDR3 loop: CASSEKVTEKLFF. The CDR3 bases are TGCGCCAGCAGCGAAAAAGTCACTGAAAAACTGTTTTTT.